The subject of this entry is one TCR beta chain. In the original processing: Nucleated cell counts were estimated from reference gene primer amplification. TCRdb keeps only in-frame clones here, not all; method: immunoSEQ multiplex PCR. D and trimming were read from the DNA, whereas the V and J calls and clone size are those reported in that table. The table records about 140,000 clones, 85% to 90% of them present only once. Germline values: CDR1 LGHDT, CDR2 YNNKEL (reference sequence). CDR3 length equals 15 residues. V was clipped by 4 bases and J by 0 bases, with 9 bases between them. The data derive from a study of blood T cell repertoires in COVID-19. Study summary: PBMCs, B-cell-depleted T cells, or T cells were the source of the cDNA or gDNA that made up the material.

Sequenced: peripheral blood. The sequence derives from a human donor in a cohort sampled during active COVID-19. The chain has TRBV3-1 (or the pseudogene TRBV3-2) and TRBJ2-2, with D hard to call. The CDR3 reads CASSPTFSNTGELFF. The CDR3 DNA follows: TGTGCCAGCAGCCCGACATTTTCGAACACCGGGGAGCTGTTTTTT.